The clone carrying this TCR beta chain was counted only a few times. Germline V gene lookup returns CDR1 SGHRS and CDR2 YFSETQ. The CDR3 is 17 amino acids. V dropped 4 bases and J dropped 2; count of bases not matched to a gene: 10. Authors' data handling: Amplification of reference gene primers provided the estimated nucleated cell counts. Assay used: immunoSEQ multiplex PCR; TCRdb lists only in-frame clones, some missing. V, J and clone size reflect that table, while D and trimming were determined from the DNA. This sample carries about 250,000 clones, roughly 85% of them seen once, and the ten largest clones take more than 4%. The study recruited people aged about 18 to 90 years across 20 to 30 US areas. These data originate in a study of blood T cell repertoires in COVID-19. Study as a whole: Acute-phase and convalescent COVID-19 samples originated in the United States, Italy and Spain.

The material sequenced was PBMCs or T cells enriched from blood (not recorded which). V usage is TRBV5-1 and J usage is TRBJ1-3; 9 bases match TRBD1. This clonotype originated in a man aged 35-49 years who had been exposed to COVID-19. For the CDR3, the DNA is TGCGCCAGCAGCAAAGGACAGGGGAGCTCTACTGGAAACACCATATATTTT. This encodes CASSKGQGSSTGNTIYF.